What follows are 15 T cell receptor beta chains derived from one specimen sequenced in a study of T cell changes during pregnancy in multiple sclerosis. Generated by immunoSEQ multiplex PCR, the TCRdb table keeps only in-frame clones and is missing some. The sample records tens of thousands of clones, approximately 96% being singletons. This sample comprised peripheral blood, obtained in the second trimester of pregnancy. The source is a female donor with multiple sclerosis, enrolled in a pregnancy study.

This rearrangement joins TRBV6-1 to TRBJ2-7; 8 nucleotides match TRBD2. This CDR3 has 15 amino acids. J gave up 2 bases and V 0 bases, and 3 bases lay outside the gene matches. Germline CDR1 is MNHNS and CDR2 is SASEGT. The CDR3 DNA reads as TGTGCCAGCAGTGAAGCGCCGGGAGGGGCCTACGAGCAGTACTTC. The encoded protein is CASSEAPGGAYEQYF.

This clone was seen once. The chain links TRBV5-1 to TRBJ2-5; D is undetermined. The CDR3 spans 16 residues. Germline-derived CDR1 and CDR2 are SGHRS and YFSETQ. The ends were cut back, 0 bases at V and 5 bases at J, with 17 bases in the middle. The DNA of the CDR3 is TGCGCCAGCAGCTTGGGAACGACACAAACTGGGGAGACCCAGTACTTC. Translated, it gives CASSLGTTQTGETQYF.

This clone has just one count. The chain uses TRBV7-3 and TRBJ2-1; tentative D call: TRBD2 (7 bases). Trimming stripped 1 base from V and 9 bases from J, with 22 bases between. Germline assignment: CDR1 SGHTA and CDR2 FQGTGA. The CDR3 is 17 amino acids. CDR3 protein: CASSLMGGARESSEQFF. As DNA, the CDR3 is TGTGCCAGCAGCTTAATGGGGGGCGCGCGGGAGTCGAGTGAGCAGTTCTTC. The full variable domain, in which reference TRBV7-3 and TRBJ2-1 provide the parts outside the CDR3, is GAGVSQTPSNKVTEKGKYVELRCDPISGHTALYWYRQSLGQGPEFLIYFQGTGAADDSGLPNDRFFAVRPEGSVSTLKIQRTERGDSAVYLCASSLMGGARESSEQFFGPGTRLTVL.

The rearrangement uses TRBV5-1 and TRBJ2-7; the match to TRBD1 covers 9 bases. Germline V gene data show CDR1 as SGHRS and CDR2 as YFSETQ. Unmatched junction bases numbered 14, after V lost 7 bases and J lost 6 bases. The CDR3 covers 15 residues. The CDR3 loop reads CASDEGTGGQSEQYF. The CDR3 DNA is TGCGCCAGCGACGAAGGAACAGGGGGCCAAAGCGAGCAGTACTTC.

V and J are TRBV28 and TRBJ2-3, with TRBD1 matching over 8 bases. J lost 2 bases, V lost 6 bases, and 4 bases had no gene match. CDR1 and CDR2 (germline): MDHEN, SYDVKM. The CDR3 totals 14 residues. This chain's CDR3 is CASRQGGVTDTQYF. DNA of the CDR3: TGTGCCAGCAGACAGGGGGGCGTCACAGATACGCAGTATTTT.

The rearrangement joins TRBV19 to TRBJ2-7; a possible D gene is TRBD2 (6 bases). Germline V CDR1 and CDR2: LNHDA, SQIVND (reference sequence). Trimming took off 5 bases at V and 5 bases at J, with 22 bases between the two ends. The CDR3 is 16 amino acids. CDR3 DNA sequence: TGTGCCAGTAGTCTAACCGGGACTTTCTTTTTGGACGAGCAGTACTTC. Encoded protein: CASSLTGTFFLDEQYF. Full variable domain (rest looked up from reference TRBV19 and TRBJ2-7): DGGITQSPKYLFRKEGQNVTLSCEQNLNHDAMYWYRQDPGQGLRLIYYSQIVNDFQKGDIAEGYSVSREKKESFPLTVTSAQKNPTAFYLCASSLTGTFFLDEQYFGPGTRLTVT.

This clone was found once. This chain links TRBV15 with TRBJ2-3; a possible D gene is TRBD1 (6 bases). V lost 4 bases to trimming and J lost 1 base, with 15 bases between them. The CDR3 spans 16 residues. Germline CDR1 LNHNV, CDR2 YYDKDF (reference sequence). The CDR3 is CATSTAQGSRTDTQYF. The CDR3 DNA follows: TGTGCCACCAGCACAGCTCAGGGGTCCCGCACAGATACGCAGTATTTT.

This chain joins TRBV28 and TRBJ2-5; D may be TRBD2 (5 bases). Germline V lookup: CDR1 MDHEN, CDR2 SYDVKM. The length of the CDR3 is 13 residues. Trimming took 1 base from V and 4 from J, leaving 7 bases between them. The chain's CDR3 is CASSLSSRETQYF. The DNA for the CDR3 is TGTGCCAGCAGTTTATCTAGCCGAGAGACCCAGTACTTC.

The DNA of the CDR3 is TGTGCCAGAGACAGTGTTTATCAGCCCCAGCATTTT. This encodes CARDSVYQPQHF. The J gene is TRBJ1-5, the V gene TRBV14, with a possible D match to TRBD1 (5 bases). The V gene's germline CDR1 is SGHDN and CDR2 FVKESK. Trimming left V 9 bases short and J 5 bases short, with 11 bases between. The CDR3 is made up of 12 amino acids.

The genes are TRBV19 and TRBJ1-5, with 8 positions matching TRBD1. V shed 4 bases, J shed 4 bases, and the junction held 3 bases outside the gene matches. The CDR3 is 14 amino acids. CDR1 is LNHDA and CDR2 is SQIVND in the germline V gene (reference sequence). CDR3 region: CASSKNRGNQPQHF. Written as DNA, the CDR3 is TGTGCCAGTAGTAAGAACAGGGGGAATCAGCCCCAGCATTTT.

The chain has TRBV27 and TRBJ1-1, with D uncertain. In germline, CDR1 is MNHEY, CDR2 SMNVEV (reference sequence). The V gene lost 0 bases and the J gene lost 3 bases, with 11 bases spanning the gap. This CDR3 has 15 residues. CDR3 amino acids: CASSLSIRRDTEAFF. In DNA form, the CDR3 reads TGTGCCAGCAGTTTATCAATTAGACGGGACACTGAAGCTTTCTTT.

The CDR3 coding sequence is TGTGCCAGCAGTTTAGGACCCCTATGGGGGGAGGCAGGTGGCTACACCTTC. Translation: CASSLGPLWGEAGGYTF. This chain connects TRBV28 to TRBJ1-2; a weak D match, TRBD1 (5 bases). This CDR3 has 17 residues. Between the trimmed V and J ends, which lost 2 bases and 7 bases, there was a span of 23 bases. Germline values: CDR1 MDHEN, CDR2 SYDVKM.

The gene calls are TRBV23-1 and TRBJ2-1; 7 positions agree with TRBD1. TRBV23-1 carries the ORF label, with uncertain function. V dropped 0 bases and J dropped 6; count of bases not matched to a gene: 11. The CDR3 consists of 17 residues. The CDR3 loop is CASSQSSPTGMGNEQFF. The CDR3 DNA sequence: TGCGCCAGCAGTCAATCCTCCCCGACAGGGATGGGCAATGAGCAGTTCTTC.

The rearrangement links TRBV7-3 to TRBJ1-1; D is undetermined. The CDR3 extends over 15 amino acids. V was pared by 1 base and J by 1 base, with 10 bases between. Per germline, CDR1 SGHTA and CDR2 FQGTGA. CDR3 sequence (DNA): TGTGCCAGCAGCTTAATGGCACCCCCGAACACTGAAGCTTTCTTT. Translation gives CASSLMAPPNTEAFF.

This rearrangement joins TRBV14 to TRBJ1-2, with TRBD1 identical over 9 bases. The germline CDR1 and CDR2 sequences are SGHDN and FVKESK. This CDR3 spans 14 amino acids. V shed 4 bases and J 8 bases; nucleotides not matched to a gene: 8. The CDR3 here is CASSRGDRDLGYTF. CDR3 bases: TGTGCCAGCAGCCGCGGGGACAGGGACTTGGGCTACACCTTC.